These 32 T cell receptor beta chains came from one sample sequenced in a study of T cells in Graves' hyperthyroidism and ophthalmopathy. From RNA transcripts, TCR beta CDR3 regions were amplified. The HTBI primer set served for first-round RT-PCR of the TCR CDR3. Each CDR3 protein is one row after TCRdb ran MiXCR on the multiplex PCR reads. Of a few hundred thousand distinct CDR3 sequences listed, more than 15% were seen once; the top ten hold more than 3%. The sequenced material came from blood. The receptors were sampled from a middle-aged woman with Graves' ophthalmopathy.

This clonotype was recorded many times. The chain carries TRBV20-1 and TRBJ1-2; 8 bases are shared with TRBD1. Unmatched junction bases numbered 4, after V lost 5 bases and J lost 8 bases. CDR3 length: 11 amino acids. CDR1 is DFQATT, CDR2 SNEGSKA, per germline (reference sequence). The CDR3 nucleotides are TGCAGTGCTGCAGGGGGCGAGGGCTACACCTTC. This codes for CSAAGGEGYTF.

V and J are TRBV28 and TRBJ2-5; 9 nucleotides line up with TRBD2. Germline V CDR1 and CDR2: MDHEN, SYDVKM. The CDR3 has 14 amino acids. The trim removed 7 bases at V and 5 bases at J, leaving 8 bases unmatched. In DNA, the CDR3 is TGTGCCAGCAATATCGGGACTAGCAGGGAGACCCAGTACTTC. It encodes CASNIGTSRETQYF.

This chain links TRBV27 with TRBJ1-2, with 7 bases identical to TRBD1. The CDR3 has 14 residues. The germline CDR1 and CDR2 sequences are MNHEY and SMNVEV (reference sequence). Unmatched junction bases numbered 7, after V lost 1 base and J lost 8 bases. The CDR3 region is CASSLYGQGGGYTF. For the CDR3, the DNA is TGTGCCAGCAGTTTATATGGCCAGGGGGGAGGCTACACCTTC.

The chain combines TRBV10-3 with TRBJ2-7, with 8 bases fitting TRBD1. In germline, CDR1 is ENHRY, CDR2 SYGVKD. The CDR3 loop spans 12 amino acids. With 3 bases clipped from V and 8 bases from J, the junction kept 3 bases outside the gene matches. CDR3 nucleotides: TGTGCCATCAGTGACGGACAGGGCAAGCAGTACTTC. It yields the protein CAISDGQGKQYF.

This clonotype was found a few times. CDR3 residues: CASSPNRDLAFF. CDR3 nucleotides: TGTGCCAGCTCACCCAATCGGGACCTAGCTTTCTTT. This sequence joins TRBV18 and TRBJ1-1, with D possibly being TRBD1 (5 bases). This CDR3 spans 12 amino acids. Trimming removed 3 bases at V and 10 bases at J, with 12 bases between. Germline CDR1 is KGHSH and CDR2 is LQKENI. The variable domain in full, with the rest retrieved from reference TRBV18 and TRBJ1-1, is NAGVMQNPRHLVRRRGQEARLRCSPMKGHSHVYWYRQLPEEGLKFMVYLQKENIIDESGMPKERFSAEFPKEGPSILRIQQVVRGDSAAYFCASSPNRDLAFFGQGTRLTVV.

This clonotype was recorded many times. This chain joins TRBV3-1 and TRBJ2-3; 10 bases map to TRBD2. CDR1 and CDR2 (germline): LGHDT, YNNKEL (reference sequence). V trimming: 0 bases; J trimming: 2 bases; junction bases outside the gene matches: 17. The CDR3 contains 21 residues. The CDR3 sequence is CASSQDSTPRLAGVDTDTQYF. DNA of the CDR3: TGTGCCAGCAGCCAAGATAGCACTCCTAGGCTAGCGGGAGTGGACACAGATACGCAGTATTTT.

The rearrangement uses TRBV28 and TRBJ2-1; possible D gene TRBD2, 6 bases. V was shortened by 4 bases and J by 5 bases, with 21 bases between the two germline ends. The germline V gene encodes CDR1 MDHEN and CDR2 SYDVKM. CDR3 length: 17 amino acids. The CDR3 sequence is CASSYIVGSGKNNEQFF. CDR3 DNA sequence: TGTGCCAGCAGTTACATAGTGGGTAGCGGAAAAAACAATGAGCAGTTCTTC.

This clonotype was seen repeatedly, ten times or more. The chain couples TRBV18 to TRBJ1-1; 9 bases are a match to TRBD1. The CDR3 has 14 residues. Germline-derived CDR1 and CDR2 are KGHSH and LQKENI. V trimming: 1 base; J trimming: 5 bases; junction bases outside the gene matches: 2. CDR3 residues: CASSPRDRETEAFF. The CDR3 DNA follows: TGTGCCAGCTCACCACGGGACAGGGAAACTGAAGCTTTCTTT.

This clonotype was counted a few times. V gene TRBV2 combines with J gene TRBJ2-1; D uncertain. V lost 7 bases and J lost 0, with 10 bases in between. The CDR3 sequence is 14 residues long. Germline V gene sequence: CDR1 SNHLY, CDR2 FYNNEI. The CDR3 loop is CASNRQSSYNEQFF. In DNA, the CDR3 is TGTGCCAGCAACCGCCAGAGCTCCTACAATGAGCAGTTCTTC.

The chain recombines TRBV14 with TRBJ2-7, with D perhaps matching TRBD2 (6 bases). The CDR3 spans 15 residues. Germline lookup yields CDR1 SGHDN and CDR2 FVKESK. Trimming left V 3 bases short and J 2 bases short, with 14 bases between. CDR3 protein: CASSHLLADAYEQYF. The CDR3 DNA reads TGTGCCAGCAGCCATTTGTTAGCGGATGCCTACGAGCAGTACTTC.

This clonotype was counted ten times or more. This chain joins TRBV6-1 and TRBJ2-7; the D gene is possibly TRBD2 (6 bases). Germline V gene lookup returns CDR1 MNHNS and CDR2 SASEGT. This CDR3 is built from 15 residues. V was clipped by 3 bases and J by 4 bases, with 16 bases between them. This CDR3 is CASSEAAGPPYEQYF. In nucleotides, the CDR3 is TGTGCCAGCAGTGAGGCTGCGGGGCCTCCTTACGAGCAGTACTTC.

The chain is built from TRBV6-6 and TRBJ1-1; no clear D. This CDR3 contains 14 residues. CDR1 is MNHNY and CDR2 is SVGAGI in the germline V gene (reference sequence). With 3 bases removed from V and 5 bases from J, the gap between germline ends came to 13 bases. The CDR3 region has the DNA TGTGCCAGCAGTTATTCGCGAGGGAAAACTGAAGCTTTCTTT. It is translated as CASSYSRGKTEAFF.

The count of this clonotype is one. J is TRBJ2-4 and V is TRBV5-1; D is unresolved. Trimming shortened V by 0 bases and J by 6 bases, and 4 bases separated the two germline ends. Germline V lookup: CDR1 SGHRS, CDR2 YFSETQ. The CDR3 sequence is 12 residues long. This CDR3 is CASSLGSNIQYF. As DNA, the CDR3 is TGCGCCAGCAGCTTGGGGTCAAACATTCAGTACTTC.

The CDR3 here is CASSRAANEKLFF. CDR3 sequence (DNA): TGTGCCAGCAGTAGGGCGGCTAATGAAAAACTGTTTTTT. V and J are TRBV6-1 and TRBJ1-4; unclear D gene. Germline V gene lookup returns CDR1 MNHNS and CDR2 SASEGT. CDR3 length: 13 residues. Trimming took 5 bases from V and 3 from J, leaving 7 bases between them.

This clonotype was counted ten times or more. The chain joins TRBV11-2 to TRBJ2-1; maybe TRBD1 (6 bases). With 6 bases removed from V and 0 bases from J, the gap between germline ends came to 21 bases. This CDR3 has 18 amino acids. Germline values: CDR1 SGHAT, CDR2 FQNNGV. Here the CDR3 DNA reads TGTGCCAGCAGACCACCGCGTGGACAGAGTTTCTCCTACAATGAGCAGTTCTTC. Translation gives CASRPPRGQSFSYNEQFF.

This clonotype was picked up a small number of times. This chain connects TRBV6-1 to TRBJ2-6; D is ambiguous. Germline CDR1 is MNHNS and CDR2 is SASEGT. Trimming cost V 5 bases and J 0 bases, with 8 bases left between them. The CDR3 totals 15 residues. The CDR3 here is CASSPSLSGANVLTF. The CDR3 nucleotides read TGTGCCAGCAGTCCCTCCCTCTCTGGGGCCAACGTCCTGACTTTC.

At least ten counts were recorded for this clonotype. The CDR3 reads CASTPTGVRETQYF. The CDR3 DNA reads TGTGCCAGCACCCCCACCGGGGTTAGGGAGACCCAGTACTTC. The chain employs TRBV6-1 and TRBJ2-5; TRBD2 might be the D (5 bases). The CDR3 spans 14 residues. The V gene lost 7 bases and the J gene lost 5 bases, with 17 bases spanning the gap. Germline lookup yields CDR1 MNHNS and CDR2 SASEGT.

In this sample, this clonotype turned up many times. The chain links TRBV4-1 to TRBJ1-2, with 7 bases matching TRBD1. This CDR3 has 16 residues. Germline assignment: CDR1 MGHRA and CDR2 YSYEKL. Trimming removed 5 bases from V and 2 bases from J; junction bases left unmatched: 11. The CDR3 sequence is CASSTRDSWENYGYTF. The CDR3 DNA reads as TGCGCCAGCAGCACCAGGGACAGCTGGGAAAACTATGGCTACACCTTC.

J is TRBJ2-2 and V is TRBV12-3 or TRBV12-4; 7 positions agree with TRBD1. The CDR3 totals 15 residues. After removal of 6 bases from V and 7 bases from J, the junction contained 11 bases not matched to a gene. DNA of the CDR3: TGTGCCAGCAGAAAGACTGACAGGGATATCGGGGAGCTGTTTTTT. This encodes CASRKTDRDIGELFF.

The chain combines TRBV5-6 with TRBJ2-2; D gene unclear. Per germline, CDR1 SGHDT and CDR2 YYEEEE. V lost 0 bases and J 7 bases, leaving 7 bases between the germline ends. CDR3 size: 13 residues. The CDR3: CASSLGKDGELFF. CDR3 sequence (DNA): TGTGCCAGCAGCTTGGGGAAGGACGGGGAGCTGTTTTTT.

This clonotype was recorded many times. The rearrangement joins TRBV6-1 to TRBJ2-7, with a tentative D call TRBD2 (6 bases). The CDR3 consists of 13 residues. Deletions cut 0 bases from V and 7 bases from J, with 10 bases between. From germline, CDR1 is MNHNS and CDR2 SASEGT. Written as DNA, the CDR3 is TGTGCCAGCAGTGAAGCGGGAGGCAGGGAGCAGTACTTC. It translates to CASSEAGGREQYF.

This clonotype was seen more than once but under ten times. The chain links TRBV29-1 to TRBJ2-5, with 14 nucleotides matching TRBD2. The V gene end was trimmed by 3 bases and the J gene end by 5 bases; junction bases not matched to a gene: 14. This CDR3 is built from 18 residues. Germline assignment: CDR1 SQVTM and CDR2 ANQGSEA. CDR3 loop: CSVERLAGGPSLLETQYF. The CDR3 DNA sequence: TGCAGCGTTGAGAGACTAGCGGGAGGGCCGAGTTTGCTGGAGACCCAGTACTTC.

This clonotype has a count of ten or more. The chain combines TRBV11-2 with TRBJ1-6; a weak D match, TRBD1 (5 bases). Trimming removed 0 bases from V and 10 bases from J, with 7 bases in between. CDR3 size: 13 residues. CDR1 is SGHAT and CDR2 is FQNNGV in the germline V gene. The CDR3 coding sequence is TGTGCCAGCAGCTTAGAGGGGGTCTCACCCCTCCACTTT. Amino acid sequence: CASSLEGVSPLHF.

The gene calls are TRBV6-5 and TRBJ1-5, with 8 bases aligning to TRBD1. Germline lookup yields CDR1 MNHEY and CDR2 SVGAGI. Trimming took 0 bases from V and 4 from J; bases not matched to a gene: 2. The CDR3 sequence is 15 residues long. The CDR3 DNA follows: TGTGCCAGCAGTTACTCGGACAGGGTAAATCAGCCCCAGCATTTT. Protein product: CASSYSDRVNQPQHF.

This clonotype appeared many times. The rearrangement uses TRBV3-1 and TRBJ2-3; D might be TRBD1 (5 bases). CDR1 is LGHDT and CDR2 is YNNKEL in the germline V gene (reference sequence). The CDR3 extends over 17 amino acids. The V gene lost 1 base and the J gene lost 6 bases, with 20 bases spanning the gap. The CDR3 DNA reads TGTGCCAGCAGCCAAGCTGTTGGGGCGGTGAGCATGGATACGCAGTATTTT. Translating it yields CASSQAVGAVSMDTQYF.

This clonotype was seen at least ten times. The rearrangement links TRBV28 to TRBJ2-1; 7 bases agree with TRBD2. Germline CDR1 and CDR2: MDHEN and SYDVKM. J gave up 4 bases and V 1 base, and 10 bases lay outside the gene matches. This CDR3 is built from 17 residues. The CDR3 DNA sequence: TGTGCCAGCAGTTTATTTCTACTCGGGAGGTCATACAATGAGCAGTTCTTC. Protein product: CASSLFLLGRSYNEQFF. Full variable domain (rest looked up from reference TRBV28 and TRBJ2-1): DVKVTQSSRYLVKRTGEKVFLECVQDMDHENMFWYRQDPGLGLRLIYFSYDVKMKEKGDIPEGYSVSREKKERFSLILESASTNQTSMYLCASSLFLLGRSYNEQFFGPGTRLTVL.

The chain uses TRBV7-3 and TRBJ2-1; TRBD2 matches at 8 bases. The junction had 11 bases not matched to a gene; V was cut back by 3 bases and J by 7 bases. The germline V gene has CDR1 SGHTA and CDR2 FQGTGA. There are 16 residues in the CDR3. The CDR3 DNA is TGTGCCAGCAGCTTGATCGGGGGGGGCCCAGTGAATGAGCAGTTCTTC. Its translation is CASSLIGGGPVNEQFF.

This chain connects TRBV7-8 to TRBJ1-4; TRBD1 aligns across 10 bases. The germline V gene encodes CDR1 SGHVS and CDR2 FQNEAQ. J was trimmed by 8 bases and V by 3 bases; bases with no gene match: 9. This CDR3 has 16 amino acids. CDR3 protein: CASSFGTGTGDEKLFF. The CDR3 nucleotides are TGTGCCAGCAGCTTTGGGACCGGGACAGGGGACGAAAAACTGTTTTTT.

There are many counts of this clonotype. The chain carries TRBV4-1 and TRBJ2-1; the D is unclear. Deletions cut 1 base from V and 3 bases from J, with 10 bases between. The CDR3 spans 15 residues. The V gene's germline CDR1 is MGHRA and CDR2 YSYEKL. This CDR3 is CASSQVGLVYNEQFF. CDR3 DNA sequence: TGCGCCAGCAGCCAAGTGGGCCTAGTCTACAATGAGCAGTTCTTC.

This clonotype was picked up many times. The chain links TRBV28 to TRBJ2-7; perhaps TRBD1 as D (6 bases). The germline gives CDR1 MDHEN, CDR2 SYDVKM. Trimming stripped 0 bases from V and 0 bases from J, with 12 bases between. The CDR3 runs to 16 residues. The CDR3 bases are TGTGCCAGCAGTTTATGGGGGACACACAGCTCCTACGAGCAGTACTTC. It yields the protein CASSLWGTHSSYEQYF.

The chain joins TRBV12-3 or TRBV12-4 to TRBJ1-1; D is possibly TRBD1 (6 bases). The CDR3 has 12 residues. The V gene lost 4 bases and the J gene lost 10 bases, with 13 bases spanning the gap. The CDR3, as DNA: TGTGCCAGCAGTTCCCAGGGGATAGGAGCTTTCTTT. Its translation is CASSSQGIGAFF.

There are many counts of this clonotype. This sequence joins TRBV30 and TRBJ1-4; D not resolved. The CDR3 loop spans 14 amino acids. The V and J ends lost 6 bases and 3 bases respectively, with 14 bases between them. In germline, CDR1 is GTSNPN, CDR2 SVGIG (reference sequence). The CDR3, as DNA: TGTGCCTGTCCTTCAGTCGGGGCTAATGAAAAACTGTTTTTT. Translation: CACPSVGANEKLFF.